This TCR beta chain was found in a study of T cells after yellow fever vaccination. One entry per CDR3 protein, called by TCRdb with MiXCR from the 5' RACE reads. The repertoire holds around 310,000 distinct CDR3 sequences, with 8.7% as singletons. The CDR3 covers 16 residues. V was pared by 1 base and J by 1 base, with 13 bases between. V gene TRBV12-3 or TRBV12-4 combines with J gene TRBJ1-1; D gene ambiguous. The sequencing here drew on PBMCs, taken on the day of the first yellow fever vaccination. This TCR was sampled from a man younger than 35 who received the YFV17D yellow fever vaccine. In nucleotides, the CDR3 is TGTGCCAGCAGTTTAGGTCCTGGGGAGGGGAACACTGAAGCTTTCTTT. Residues: CASSLGPGEGNTEAFF.